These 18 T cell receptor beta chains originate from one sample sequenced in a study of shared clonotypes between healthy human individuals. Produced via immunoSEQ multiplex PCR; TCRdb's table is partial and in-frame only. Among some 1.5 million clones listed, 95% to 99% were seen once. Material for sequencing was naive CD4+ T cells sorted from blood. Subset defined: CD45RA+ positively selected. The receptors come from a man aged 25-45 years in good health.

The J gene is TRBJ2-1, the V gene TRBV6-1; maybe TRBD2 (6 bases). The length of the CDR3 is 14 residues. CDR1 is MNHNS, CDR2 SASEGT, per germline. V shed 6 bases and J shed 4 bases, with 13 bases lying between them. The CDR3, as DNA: TGTGCCAGCAGATCTTCGGGACTGTACAATGAGCAGTTCTTC. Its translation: CASRSSGLYNEQFF.

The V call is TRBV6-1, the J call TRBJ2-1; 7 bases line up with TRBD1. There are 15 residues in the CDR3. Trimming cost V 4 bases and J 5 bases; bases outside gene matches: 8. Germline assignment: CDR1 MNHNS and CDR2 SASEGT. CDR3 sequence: CASSAFRDSNNEQFF. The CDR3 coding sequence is TGTGCCAGCAGTGCCTTCCGGGACAGTAACAATGAGCAGTTCTTC.

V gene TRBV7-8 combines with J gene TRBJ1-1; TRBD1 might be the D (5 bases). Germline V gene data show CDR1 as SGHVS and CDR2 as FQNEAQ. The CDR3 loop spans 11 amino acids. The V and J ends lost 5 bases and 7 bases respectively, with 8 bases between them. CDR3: CASSPGGEAFF. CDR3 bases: TGTGCCAGCAGCCCGGGGGGTGAAGCTTTCTTT.

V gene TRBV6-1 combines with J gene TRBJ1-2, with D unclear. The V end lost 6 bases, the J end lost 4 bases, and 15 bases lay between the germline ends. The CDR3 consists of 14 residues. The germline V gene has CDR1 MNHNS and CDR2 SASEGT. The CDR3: CASSGTSSFYGYTF. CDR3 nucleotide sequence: TGTGCCAGCAGCGGAACGAGTAGCTTCTATGGCTACACCTTC.

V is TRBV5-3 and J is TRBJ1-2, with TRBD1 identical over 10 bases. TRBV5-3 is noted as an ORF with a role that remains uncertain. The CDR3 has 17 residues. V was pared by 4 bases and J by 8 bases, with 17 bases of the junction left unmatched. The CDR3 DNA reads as TGTGCCAGAAGCCCCCGGGACAGGGGCGCATCTTCCTACGGCTACACCTTC. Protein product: CARSPRDRGASSYGYTF.

The CDR3 is CASSRGQGGTQYF. The CDR3 region has the DNA TGTGCCAGCAGTCGCGGACAGGGGGGGACCCAGTACTTC. V usage is TRBV9 and J usage is TRBJ2-5; 10 bases line up with TRBD1. CDR1 SGDLS and CDR2 YYNGEE come from the germline V gene. The J segment lost 7 bases and the V segment lost 5 bases, leaving 5 bases of the junction unmatched. This CDR3 spans 13 amino acids.

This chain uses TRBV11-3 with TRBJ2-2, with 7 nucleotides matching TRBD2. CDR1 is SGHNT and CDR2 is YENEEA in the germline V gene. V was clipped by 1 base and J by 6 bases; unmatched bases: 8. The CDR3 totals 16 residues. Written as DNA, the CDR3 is TGTGCCAGCAGCTTAGGTTGGACTAGGCCCCCCGGGGAGCTGTTTTTT. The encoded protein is CASSLGWTRPPGELFF.

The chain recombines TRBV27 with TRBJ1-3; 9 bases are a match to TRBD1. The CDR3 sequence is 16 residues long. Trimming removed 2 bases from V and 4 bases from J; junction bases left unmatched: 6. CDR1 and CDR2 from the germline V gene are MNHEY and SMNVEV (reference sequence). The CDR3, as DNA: TGTGCCAGCAGTTTAACCGGGACAGGGATCGGAAACACCATATATTTT. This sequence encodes CASSLTGTGIGNTIYF.

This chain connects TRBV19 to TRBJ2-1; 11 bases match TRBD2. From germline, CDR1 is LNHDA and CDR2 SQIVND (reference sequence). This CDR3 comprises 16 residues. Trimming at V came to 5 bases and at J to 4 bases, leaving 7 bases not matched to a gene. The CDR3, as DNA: TGTGCCAGTAGTGCGACTAGCGGGGCGGTTTACAATGAGCAGTTCTTC. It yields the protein CASSATSGAVYNEQFF.

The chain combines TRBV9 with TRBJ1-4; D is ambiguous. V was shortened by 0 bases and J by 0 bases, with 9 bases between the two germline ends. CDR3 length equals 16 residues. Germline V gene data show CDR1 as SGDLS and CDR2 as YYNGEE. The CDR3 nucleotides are TGTGCCAGCAGCGTAGACCCTTTAGCAACTAATGAAAAACTGTTTTTT. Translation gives CASSVDPLATNEKLFF.

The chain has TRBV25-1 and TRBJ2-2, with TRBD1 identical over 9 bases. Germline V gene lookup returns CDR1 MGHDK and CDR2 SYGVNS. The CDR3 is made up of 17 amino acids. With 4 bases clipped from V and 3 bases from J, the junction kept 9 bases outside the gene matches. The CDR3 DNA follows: TGTGCCAGCAGTGCTCCTCCGGGACAGGGATACACCGGGGAGCTGTTTTTT. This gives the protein CASSAPPGQGYTGELFF.

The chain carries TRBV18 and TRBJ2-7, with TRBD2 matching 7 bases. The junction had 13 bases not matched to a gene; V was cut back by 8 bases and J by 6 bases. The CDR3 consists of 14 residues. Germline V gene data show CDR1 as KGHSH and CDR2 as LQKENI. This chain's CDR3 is CASGRGRESVEQYF. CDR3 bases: TGTGCCAGCGGCCGTGGGAGGGAGTCTGTCGAGCAGTACTTC.

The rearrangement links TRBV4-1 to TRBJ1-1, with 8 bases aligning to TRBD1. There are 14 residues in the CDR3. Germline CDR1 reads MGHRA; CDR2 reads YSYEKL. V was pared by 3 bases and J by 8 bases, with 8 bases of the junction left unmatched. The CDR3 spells CASSHMTGVDEAFF. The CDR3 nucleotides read TGCGCCAGCAGCCACATGACAGGGGTGGACGAAGCTTTCTTT.

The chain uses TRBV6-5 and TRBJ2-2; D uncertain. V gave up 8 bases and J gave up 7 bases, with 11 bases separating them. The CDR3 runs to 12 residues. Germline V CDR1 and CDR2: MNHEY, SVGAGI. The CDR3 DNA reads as TGTGCCAGCGAAACCGGGTTCGGGGAGCTGTTTTTT. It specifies CASETGFGELFF.

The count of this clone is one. CDR3 sequence (DNA): TGTGCCAGCAGCTTACGACAGGAAGCCTACAATGAGCAGTTCTTC. Its translation: CASSLRQEAYNEQFF. The chain joins TRBV7-2 to TRBJ2-1; D is perhaps TRBD1 (6 bases). Germline CDR1 reads SGHTA; CDR2 reads FQGNSA. This CDR3 contains 15 residues. Trimming removed 2 bases at V and 2 bases at J, with 10 bases between.

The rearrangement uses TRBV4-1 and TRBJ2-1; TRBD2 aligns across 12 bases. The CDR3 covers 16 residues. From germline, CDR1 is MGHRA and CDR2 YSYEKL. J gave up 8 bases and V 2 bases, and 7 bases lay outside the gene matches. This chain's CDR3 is CASSQTTSGRPHEQFF. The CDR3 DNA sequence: TGCGCCAGCAGCCAAACGACTAGCGGGAGACCTCATGAGCAGTTCTTC.

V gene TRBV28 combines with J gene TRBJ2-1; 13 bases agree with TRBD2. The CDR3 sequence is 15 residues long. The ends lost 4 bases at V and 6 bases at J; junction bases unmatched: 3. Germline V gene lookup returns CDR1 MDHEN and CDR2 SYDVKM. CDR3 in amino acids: CASSSGLAGVNEQFF. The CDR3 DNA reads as TGTGCCAGCAGTTCAGGACTAGCGGGAGTCAATGAGCAGTTCTTC.

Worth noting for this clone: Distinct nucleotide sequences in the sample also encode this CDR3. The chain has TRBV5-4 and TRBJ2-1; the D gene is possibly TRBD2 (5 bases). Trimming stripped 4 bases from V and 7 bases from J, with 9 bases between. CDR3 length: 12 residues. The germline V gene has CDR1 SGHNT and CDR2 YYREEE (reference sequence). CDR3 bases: TGTGCCAGCAGCCCTCCGGGAAATGAGCAGTTCTTC. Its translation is CASSPPGNEQFF.